This T cell receptor (beta chain) emerged from a study of blood T cell repertoires in COVID-19. Whole-study context: Researchers got acute and convalescent COVID-19 samples from the United States, Italy and Spain. PBMCs, B-cell-depleted T cells, or T cells were the source of the cDNA or gDNA that made up the material.

Authors' analysis steps: By means of reference gene primer amplification, nucleated cell counts were estimated. Clones were sequenced by immunoSEQ multiplex PCR, and TCRdb holds only the in-frame ones, with some missing. V, J and clone size were drawn from that table, and D and trimming were deduced from the DNA. The data contain hundreds of thousands of clones, around nine tenths of them singletons. The CDR3 loop spans 17 amino acids. J is TRBJ2-4 and V is TRBV21-1; the table calls TRBD2, which could not be checked here. TRBV21-1 is a known pseudogene. The receptor's source is a woman aged 18 to 35 who had recovered from COVID-19. Sequencing was carried out using peripheral blood. CDR3 amino acids: CASSKARGDWAKNIQYF. CDR3 coding DNA: TGTGCCAGCAGCAAAGCGCGCGGGGACTGGGCCAAAAACATTCAGTACTTC.